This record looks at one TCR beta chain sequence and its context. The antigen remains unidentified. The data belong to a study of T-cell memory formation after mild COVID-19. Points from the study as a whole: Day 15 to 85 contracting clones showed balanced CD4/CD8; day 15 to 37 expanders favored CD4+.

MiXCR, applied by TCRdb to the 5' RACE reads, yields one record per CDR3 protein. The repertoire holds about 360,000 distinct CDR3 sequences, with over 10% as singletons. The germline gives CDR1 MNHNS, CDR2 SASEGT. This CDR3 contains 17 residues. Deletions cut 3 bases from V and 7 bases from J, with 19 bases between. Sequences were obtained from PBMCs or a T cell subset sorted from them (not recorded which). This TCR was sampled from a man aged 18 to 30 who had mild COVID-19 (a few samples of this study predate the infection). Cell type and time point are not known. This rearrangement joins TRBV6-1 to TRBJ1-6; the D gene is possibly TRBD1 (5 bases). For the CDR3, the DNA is TGTGCCAGCAGTGAGGGGGGGGGACGCACTTTCAATTCACCCCTCCACTTT. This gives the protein CASSEGGGRTFNSPLHF.